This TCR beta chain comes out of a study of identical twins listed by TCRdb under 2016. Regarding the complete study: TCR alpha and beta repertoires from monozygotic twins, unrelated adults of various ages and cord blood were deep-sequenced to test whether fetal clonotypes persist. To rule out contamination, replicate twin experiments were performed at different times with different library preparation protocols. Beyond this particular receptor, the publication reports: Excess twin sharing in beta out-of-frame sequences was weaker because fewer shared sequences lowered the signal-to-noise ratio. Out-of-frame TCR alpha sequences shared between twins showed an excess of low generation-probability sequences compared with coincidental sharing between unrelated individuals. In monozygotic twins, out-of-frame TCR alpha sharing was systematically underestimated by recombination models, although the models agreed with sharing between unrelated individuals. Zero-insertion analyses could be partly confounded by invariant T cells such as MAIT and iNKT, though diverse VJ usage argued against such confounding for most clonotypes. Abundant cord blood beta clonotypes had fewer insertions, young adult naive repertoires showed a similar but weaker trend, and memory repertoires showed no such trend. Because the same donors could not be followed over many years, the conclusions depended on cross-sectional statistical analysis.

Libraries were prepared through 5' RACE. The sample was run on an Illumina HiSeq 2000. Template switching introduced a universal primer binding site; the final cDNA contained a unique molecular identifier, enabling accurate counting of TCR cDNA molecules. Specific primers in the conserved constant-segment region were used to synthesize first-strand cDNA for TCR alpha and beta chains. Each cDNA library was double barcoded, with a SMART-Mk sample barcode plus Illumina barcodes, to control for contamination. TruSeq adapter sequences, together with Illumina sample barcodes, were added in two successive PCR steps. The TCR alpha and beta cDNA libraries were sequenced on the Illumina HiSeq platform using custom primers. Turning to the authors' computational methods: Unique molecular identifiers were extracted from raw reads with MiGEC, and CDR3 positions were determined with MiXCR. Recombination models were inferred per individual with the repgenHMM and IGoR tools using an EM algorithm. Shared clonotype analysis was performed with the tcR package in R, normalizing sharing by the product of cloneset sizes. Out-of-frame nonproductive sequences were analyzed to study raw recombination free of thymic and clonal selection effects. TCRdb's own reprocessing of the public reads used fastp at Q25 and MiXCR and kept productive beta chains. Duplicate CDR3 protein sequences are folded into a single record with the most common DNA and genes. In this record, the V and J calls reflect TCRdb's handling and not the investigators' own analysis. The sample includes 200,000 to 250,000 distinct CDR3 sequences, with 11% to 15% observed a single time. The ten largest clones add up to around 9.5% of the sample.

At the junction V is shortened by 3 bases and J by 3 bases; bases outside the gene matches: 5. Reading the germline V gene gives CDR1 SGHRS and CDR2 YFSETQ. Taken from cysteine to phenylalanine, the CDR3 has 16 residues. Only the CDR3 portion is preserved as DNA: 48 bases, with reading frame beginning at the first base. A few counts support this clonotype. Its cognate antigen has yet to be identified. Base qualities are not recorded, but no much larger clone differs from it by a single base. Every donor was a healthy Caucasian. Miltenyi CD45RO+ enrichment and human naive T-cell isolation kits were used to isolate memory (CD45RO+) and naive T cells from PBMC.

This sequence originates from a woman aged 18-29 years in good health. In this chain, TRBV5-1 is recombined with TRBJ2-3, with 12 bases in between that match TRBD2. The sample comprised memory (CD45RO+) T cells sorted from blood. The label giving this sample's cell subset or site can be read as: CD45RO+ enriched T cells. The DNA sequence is TGCGCCAGCAGCTCGACTAGCGGGAGAGGTACAGATACGCAGTATTTT. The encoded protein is CASSSTSGRGTDTQYF.